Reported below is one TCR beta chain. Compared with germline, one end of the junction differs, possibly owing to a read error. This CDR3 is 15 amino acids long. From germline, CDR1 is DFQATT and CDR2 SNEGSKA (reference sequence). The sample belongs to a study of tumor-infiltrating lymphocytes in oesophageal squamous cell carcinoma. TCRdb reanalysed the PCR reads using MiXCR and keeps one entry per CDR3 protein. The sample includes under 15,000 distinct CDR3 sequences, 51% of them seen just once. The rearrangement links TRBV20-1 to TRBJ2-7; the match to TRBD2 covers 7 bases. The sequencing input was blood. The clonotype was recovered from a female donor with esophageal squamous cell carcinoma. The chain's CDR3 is CSARAAGALNSPLHF. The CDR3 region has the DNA TGCAGTGCTAGGGCCGCGGGAGCGTTAAATTCACCCCTCCACTTC.